Below are 26 T cell receptor beta chains sequenced from a single sample in a study of T cell responses to AZD1222 COVID-19 vaccine. Libraries were prepared by immunoSEQ multiplex PCR; TCRdb keeps only in-frame clonotypes and omits some of them. This table has roughly 130,000 clones, roughly nine tenths appearing once. Material: peripheral blood, obtained 28 days after the second dose of the MenACWY control vaccine. The receptors shown here come from an adult who received the MenACWY meningococcal vaccine as a control.

The CDR3 DNA is TGTGCCAGCAGTCAGGGGCATCCCCATGAAAAACTGTTTTTT. This sequence encodes CASSQGHPHEKLFF. The chain links TRBV7-2 to TRBJ1-4; D might be TRBD1 (6 bases). The CDR3 is made up of 14 amino acids. Trimming stripped 6 bases from V and 6 bases from J, with 14 bases between. Per germline, CDR1 SGHTA and CDR2 FQGNSA.

The V and J genes are TRBV7-8 and TRBJ2-7; 8 nucleotides line up with TRBD1. Germline CDR1 reads SGHVS; CDR2 reads FQNEAQ. The CDR3 is 13 amino acids. V gave up 5 bases and J gave up 3 bases; unmatched junction bases: 3. CDR3 in DNA: TGTGCCAGCAGCACGGGGACAGGCTACGAGCAGTACTTC. Residues: CASSTGTGYEQYF.

This chain links TRBV6-5 with TRBJ2-1; possible D gene TRBD2, 6 bases. The V end lost 4 bases, the J end lost 12 bases, and 10 bases lay between the germline ends. In germline, CDR1 is MNHEY, CDR2 SVGAGI. The length of the CDR3 is 11 residues. CDR3 protein: CASSSGTLQFF. In nucleotides, the CDR3 is TGTGCCAGCAGTTCCGGGACTTTGCAGTTCTTC.

The chain couples TRBV11-2 to TRBJ1-6, with TRBD1 matching 7 bases. Germline values: CDR1 SGHAT, CDR2 FQNNGV. The CDR3 is 18 amino acids. Unmatched junction bases numbered 7, after V lost 2 bases and J lost 0 bases. The CDR3 coding sequence is TGTGCCAGCAGCTTAAGGCCAGGGGGGGACTCCTATAATTCACCCCTCCACTTT. It yields the protein CASSLRPGGDSYNSPLHF.

This clone was observed once. The V call is TRBV20-1, the J call TRBJ2-1, with D possibly matching TRBD2 (6 bases). The length of the CDR3 is 14 residues. Trimming stripped 3 bases from V and 7 bases from J, with 16 bases between. Per the germline V gene, CDR1 is DFQATT and CDR2 is SNEGSKA (reference sequence). The CDR3 spells CSASSPASANEQFF. The DNA of the CDR3 is TGCAGTGCTAGTAGTCCGGCTAGCGCTAATGAGCAGTTCTTC.

The rearrangement links TRBV5-1 to TRBJ2-2; 8 bases fit TRBD1. Germline V gives CDR1 SGHRS, CDR2 YFSETQ. After removal of 4 bases from V and 5 bases from J, the junction contained 7 bases not matched to a gene. This CDR3 is 15 amino acids long. The CDR3 protein is CASSPGQGATGELFF. Here the CDR3 DNA reads TGCGCCAGCAGCCCAGGACAGGGAGCAACCGGGGAGCTGTTTTTT.

The V call is TRBV6-5, the J call TRBJ2-7, with 10 nucleotides matching TRBD1. Germline trimming cut 9 bases from V and 4 bases from J; bases unmatched to any gene: 6. CDR1 and CDR2 (germline): MNHEY, SVGAGI. The CDR3 spans 13 residues. In DNA, the CDR3 is TGTGCCAGTACCCCGGGACAGGGGTACGAGCAGTACTTC. It translates to CASTPGQGYEQYF.

The rearrangement uses TRBV28 and TRBJ2-5, with TRBD2 identical over 8 bases. Unmatched junction bases numbered 7, after V lost 5 bases and J lost 5 bases. The CDR3 runs to 14 residues. Germline V lookup: CDR1 MDHEN, CDR2 SYDVKM. The CDR3 loop reads CASSGLAGRETQYF. The CDR3 DNA reads TGTGCCAGCAGTGGTTTAGCGGGACGGGAGACCCAGTACTTC.

The V and J genes are TRBV21-1 and TRBJ2-5; the DNA was not compared with TRBD1, the D call given in the table. TRBV21-1 is a pseudogene locus. The length of the CDR3 is 17 residues. CDR3 in DNA: TGTGCCAGCAGCAAAGGGGGGACAGGGGGCCCTCAAGAGACCCAGTACTTC. As protein: CASSKGGTGGPQETQYF.

The chain recombines TRBV7-9 with TRBJ2-7, with D perhaps matching TRBD2 (6 bases). V dropped 0 bases and J dropped 0 bases, with 9 bases sitting between them. The V gene's germline CDR1 is SEHNR and CDR2 FQNEAQ (reference sequence). The CDR3 is 15 amino acids. The CDR3 DNA follows: TGTGCCAGCAGCTTAGCCGGGGGAACCTCCTACGAGCAGTACTTC. It yields the protein CASSLAGGTSYEQYF. Looking up the rest from reference TRBV7-9 and TRBJ2-7 gives the full variable domain: DTGVSQNPRHKITKRGQNVTFRCDPISEHNRLYWYRQTLGQGPEFLTYFQNEAQLEKSRLLSDRFSAERPKGSFSTLEIQRTEQGDSAMYLCASSLAGGTSYEQYFGPGTRLTVT.

The genes are TRBV19 and TRBJ2-2; a possible D gene is TRBD2 (5 bases). V gave up 1 base and J gave up 5 bases, with 14 bases separating them. Germline CDR1 reads LNHDA; CDR2 reads SQIVND (reference sequence). There are 16 residues in the CDR3. The CDR3 DNA is TGTGCCAGTAGTATAGTTGGTAGCGTATTTACCGGGGAGCTGTTTTTT. It is translated as CASSIVGSVFTGELFF.

The rearrangement joins TRBV5-6 to TRBJ2-7; 13 nucleotides align to TRBD2. V lost 0 bases to trimming and J lost 6 bases; unmatched junction nucleotides: 12. This CDR3 is built from 18 residues. Germline CDR1 is SGHDT and CDR2 is YYEEEE. This chain's CDR3 is CASSLGWAGLAGAGEQYF. CDR3 DNA: TGTGCCAGCAGCTTGGGGTGGGCAGGACTAGCGGGAGCAGGCGAGCAGTACTTC.

The chain carries TRBV12-5 and TRBJ1-1; no reliable D call. The germline CDR1 and CDR2 sequences are LGHNT and FRNRAP. V was shortened by 5 bases and J by 3 bases, with 7 bases between the two germline ends. The CDR3 spans 12 residues. This CDR3 is CASGRSDTEAFF. CDR3 bases: TGTGCTAGTGGTCGATCTGACACTGAAGCTTTCTTT.

The chain recombines TRBV7-2 with TRBJ2-7; D possibly corresponds to TRBD1 (7 bases). The CDR3 covers 15 residues. Per the germline V gene, CDR1 is SGHTA and CDR2 is FQGNSA. The V gene lost 0 bases and the J gene lost 3 bases, with 12 bases spanning the gap. In DNA, the CDR3 is TGTGCCAGCAGCTTAGCAGGGACAGCGGGCTACGAGCAGTACTTC. Protein product: CASSLAGTAGYEQYF.

This chain links TRBV28 with TRBJ2-7, with 10 bases fitting TRBD2. J lost 4 bases, V lost 4 bases, and 4 bases had no gene match. Germline loops: CDR1 MDHEN, CDR2 SYDVKM. This CDR3 region has 14 residues. CDR3 sequence reads: CASSSSGSAYEQYF. The CDR3 DNA sequence: TGTGCCAGCAGTTCTAGCGGGAGCGCGTACGAGCAGTACTTC.

The V and J genes are TRBV28 and TRBJ2-7, with 9 nucleotides matching TRBD2. This CDR3 comprises 15 residues. Germline V gene data show CDR1 as MDHEN and CDR2 as SYDVKM. Trimming took 5 bases from V and 0 from J; bases not matched to a gene: 5. The CDR3 region has the DNA TGTGCCAGCAGTCCTGCTAGCGGGGACTCCTACGAGCAGTACTTC. It is translated as CASSPASGDSYEQYF.

This rearrangement joins TRBV9 to TRBJ2-3; D ambiguous. The V end was cut by 0 bases, the J end by 6 bases, with 5 bases between. Germline V gene sequence: CDR1 SGDLS, CDR2 YYNGEE. This CDR3 region has 12 residues. CDR3 in amino acids: CASSVGYDTQYF. The CDR3 DNA is TGTGCCAGCAGCGTAGGGTACGATACGCAGTATTTT.

The chain is built from TRBV27 and TRBJ2-5; TRBD2 matches at 9 bases. This CDR3 spans 15 amino acids. Germline assignment: CDR1 MNHEY and CDR2 SMNVEV (reference sequence). With V trimmed by 6 bases and J by 2 bases, 7 bases remained unmatched. The CDR3 bases are TGTGCCAGCAGAACCCGACTAGCGGCACAAGAGACCCAGTACTTC. Its translation: CASRTRLAAQETQYF.

The chain joins TRBV19 to TRBJ1-4; the match to TRBD1 covers 7 bases. V was pared by 6 bases and J by 4 bases, with 2 bases of the junction left unmatched. CDR3 length: 13 amino acids. CDR1 is LNHDA and CDR2 is SQIVND in the germline V gene (reference sequence). Written as DNA, the CDR3 is TGTGCCAGTAGGAGGGACAGTAATGAAAAACTGTTTTTT. This translates into CASRRDSNEKLFF.

This chain links TRBV7-9 with TRBJ1-4; D remains ambiguous. The germline V gene encodes CDR1 SEHNR and CDR2 FQNEAQ (reference sequence). The CDR3 sequence is 13 residues long. Trimming took 4 bases from V and 6 from J, leaving 9 bases between them. CDR3 sequence: CASSSMGDEKLFF. Here the CDR3 DNA reads TGTGCCAGCAGCTCCATGGGCGATGAAAAACTGTTTTTT.

This chain joins TRBV24-1 and TRBJ2-1, with a possible D match to TRBD1 (7 bases). The germline V gene has CDR1 KGHDR and CDR2 SFDVKD. The CDR3 extends over 15 amino acids. Trimming shortened V by 4 bases and J by 7 bases, and 16 bases separated the two germline ends. CDR3 sequence (DNA): TGTGCCACCAGTGAGGGGGGACAGATACGGAATGAGCAGTTCTTC. This translates into CATSEGGQIRNEQFF.

The chain recombines TRBV3-1 (or the pseudogene TRBV3-2) with TRBJ2-1; D is possibly TRBD2 (6 bases). Trimming took 1 base from V and 8 from J, leaving 9 bases between them. The CDR3 consists of 13 residues. Germline assignment: CDR1 LGHDT and CDR2 YNNKEL (reference sequence). For the CDR3, the DNA is TGTGCCAGCAGCCAAGGGGCGGGATATGAGCAGTTCTTC. Protein sequence: CASSQGAGYEQFF.

This sequence joins TRBV19 and TRBJ1-1; D possibly corresponds to TRBD1 (5 bases). Trimming pared 5 bases from V and 4 bases from J, leaving 17 bases between. In germline, CDR1 is LNHDA, CDR2 SQIVND (reference sequence). The CDR3 spans 15 residues. The chain's CDR3 is CASSLTGARATEAFF. CDR3 in DNA: TGTGCCAGTAGTTTAACCGGGGCGAGGGCCACTGAAGCTTTCTTT.

The V and J genes are TRBV3-1 (or the pseudogene TRBV3-2) and TRBJ2-5; D is ambiguous. This CDR3 is built from 15 residues. V was trimmed by 6 bases and J by 0 bases, leaving 14 bases between them. CDR1 and CDR2 (germline): LGHDT, YNNKEL (reference sequence). CDR3 in DNA: TGTGCCAGCAGACCGGACGTGGGGTACCAAGAGACCCAGTACTTC. Translating it yields CASRPDVGYQETQYF.

The chain combines TRBV7-2 with TRBJ2-7, with 9 bases lining up with TRBD2. Germline assignment: CDR1 SGHTA and CDR2 FQGNSA. V trimming: 5 bases; J trimming: 3 bases; junction bases outside the gene matches: 11. The CDR3 is made up of 16 amino acids. The CDR3 sequence is CASSLGQWREGYEQYF. The DNA for the CDR3 is TGTGCCAGCAGCCTGGGCCAATGGCGGGAGGGCTACGAGCAGTACTTC.

The V gene is TRBV11-2, the J gene TRBJ2-5; TRBD2 aligns across 8 bases. Germline values: CDR1 SGHAT, CDR2 FQNNGV. Trimming removed 5 bases from V and 5 bases from J; junction bases left unmatched: 7. The CDR3 sequence is 14 residues long. The CDR3 spells CASSHGGARETQYF. CDR3 DNA sequence: TGTGCCAGCAGCCACGGGGGGGCAAGGGAGACCCAGTACTTC. Variable domain in full (rest from reference TRBV11-2 and TRBJ2-5): EAGVAQSPRYKIIEKRQSVAFWCNPISGHATLYWYQQILGQGPKLLIQFQNNGVVDDSQLPKDRFSAERLKGVDSTLKIQPAKLEDSAVYLCASSHGGARETQYFGPGTRLLVL.